This TCR beta chain was sequenced during a study of CD8 T cells in ankylosing spondylitis. The study's findings and limits: For ankylosing spondylitis blood, a TCR beta motif of 7 or 8 highly homologous variants appeared characteristic.

As the method for making TCR beta libraries, quantitative 5'-RACE with molecular barcodes was used. TCRdb independently ran MiXCR on the 5' RACE reads; one entry per CDR3 protein. The data show under 950,000 distinct CDR3 sequences, 15% to 20% seen once. Note on this clonotype: Its antigen is unknown.

The CDR3 is 12 residues long. V lost 9 bases and J lost 4, with 12 bases in between. This clonotype was sampled from a male donor with ankylosing spondylitis. The sample was blood, either unsorted or a sorted T cell fraction (not recorded which). The chain couples TRBV12-3 or TRBV12-4 to TRBJ1-2; TRBD1 might be the D (5 bases). CDR3 DNA: TGTGCCAGAGGAAACGGGGCCTATGGCTACACCTTC. Translating it yields CARGNGAYGYTF.